The rows below give T cell receptor beta chains drawn from one sample of a study of T cell repertoires in cytomegalovirus infection. TCRdb ran MiXCR on the reads and lists one entry per CDR3 protein. The sample lists some 350,000 distinct CDR3 sequences, 15% to 20% occurring once. The sample taken for sequencing was PBMCs. Receptors originate from a human donor in good health (CMV status not recorded). Some clones in this sample may be carry-over from other donors' samples. Each CDR3 is given with its conserved first and last residue. D genes are given only for firm matches. Size tells how often a clone was seen (once, few, many) or the class of an expanded clone, and some rows leave it out.

- | TRBJ2-5 | few | 17 | TRBV4-2 | TGTGCCAGCAGCAAGGGGGGGGGACCTGAGTACCAAGAGACCCAGTACTTC | CASSKGGGPEYQETQYF
- | TRBJ1-2 | - | 13 | TRBV7-3 | TGTGCCAGCAGCTTGACCGCCCTCTATGGCTACACCTTC | CASSLTALYGYTF
TRBD2 | TRBJ2-1 | many | 15 | TRBV12-3/TRBV12-4 | TGTGCCAGCAGCCCCGGCCTAGCGGTCTACAATGAGCAGTTCTTC | CASSPGLAVYNEQFF
TRBD1 | TRBJ2-2 | many | 15 | TRBV7-9 | TGTGCCAGCAGCCGGAGGACAGGGGCCACCGGGGAGCTGTTTTTT | CASSRRTGATGELFF
- | TRBJ2-7 | - | 14 | TRBV4-3 | TGCGCCAGCAGCCAAGAAGGGCGGAGCTACGAGCAGTACTTC | CASSQEGRSYEQYF
TRBD1 | TRBJ1-1 | - | 15 | TRBV10-3 | TGTGCCATCAAAAGCGGGACAGGGCCGAACACTGAAGCTTTCTTT | CAIKSGTGPNTEAFF
- | TRBJ2-7 | many | 13 | TRBV7-2 | TGTGCCAGCAGCGTTAGCAACTCGTACGAGCAGTACTTC | CASSVSNSYEQYF
TRBD2 | TRBJ2-5 | few | 16 | TRBV4-2 | TGTGCCAGCAGCCGAGATTCTAGCGGGGGGCGAGAGACCCAGTACTTC | CASSRDSSGGRETQYF
- | TRBJ2-3 | many | 14 | TRBV7-2 | TGTGCCAGCAGCTTAGTTAGACGCACAGATACGCAGTATTTT | CASSLVRRTDTQYF
- | TRBJ1-2 | - | 14 | TRBV4-2 | TGTGCCAGCAGTCCCGCTGGGGAGGTGGTAGGCTACACCTTC | CASSPAGEVVGYTF
- | TRBJ2-5 | - | 13 | TRBV6-1 | TGTGCCAGCAAGTCTGCAGGAGGAGAGACCCAGTACTTC | CASKSAGGETQYF
- | TRBJ2-2 | - | 14 | TRBV2 | TGTGCCAGCAGGGGGACATCGAACACCGGGGAGCTGTTTTTT | CASRGTSNTGELFF
- | TRBJ1-1 | - | 14 | TRBV4-2 | TGTGCCAGCAGCCAAGTAACCGTGGACACTGAAGCTTTCTTT | CASSQVTVDTEAFF
- | TRBJ1-4 | many | 12 | TRBV6-1 | TGTGCCAGCAGATCCCTAGGGGAAAAACTGTTTTTT | CASRSLGEKLFF
TRBD2 | TRBJ2-2 | - | 15 | TRBV12-3/TRBV12-4 | TGTGCCAGCAGCCCACCTGGGCGGGGGGCCGGGGAGCTGTTTTTT | CASSPPGRGAGELFF
- | TRBJ1-1 | many | 13 | TRBV12-3/TRBV12-4 | TGTGCCAGCAGTTTAACGGGGAGCACTGAAGCTTTCTTT | CASSLTGSTEAFF
- | TRBJ2-5 | many | 16 | TRBV7-2 | TGTGCCAGCAGCTTGGACAGGACTTGGGGGGAAGAGACCCAGTACTTC | CASSLDRTWGEETQYF
TRBD1 | TRBJ2-7 | - | 13 | TRBV7-4 | TGTGCCAGCTCGGACAGGGCCTCCTACGAGCAGTACTTC | CASSDRASYEQYF
- | TRBJ2-7 | - | 13 | TRBV7-8 | TGTGCCAGCAGCTTAGGAGCCGGGAGCGAGCAGTACTTC | CASSLGAGSEQYF
- | TRBJ2-1 | - | 16 | TRBV11-2 | TGTGCCAGCAGCTTAAGGCCGGGGAGCTCCTACAATGAGCAGTTCTTC | CASSLRPGSSYNEQFF
TRBD1 | TRBJ2-2 | few | 15 | TRBV19 | TGTGCCAGTATGAACGGACAGGGGAACACCGGGGAGCTGTTTTTT | CASMNGQGNTGELFF
- | TRBJ1-2 | many | 13 | TRBV6-1 | TGTGCCAGCAGTGAGGGACGGATCTATGGCTACACCTTC | CASSEGRIYGYTF
TRBD2 | TRBJ2-3 | few | 17 | TRBV11-2 | TGTGCCAGCAGCTTAGATCAAACCCGGGGGGGTACAGATACGCAGTATTTT | CASSLDQTRGGTDTQYF
TRBD2 | TRBJ2-1 | few | 18 | TRBV4-2 | TGTGCCAGCAGCCAAGTTTTGAGTCCGGGGGGAACCTACAATGAGCAGTTCTTC | CASSQVLSPGGTYNEQFF
- | TRBJ1-1 | - | 12 | TRBV9 | TGTGCCAGCGGAGGGTCGATCACTGAAGCTTTCTTT | CASGGSITEAFF
- | TRBJ2-7 | - | 11 | TRBV2 | TGTGCCAGCACCGGATCCTACGAGCAGTACTTC | CASTGSYEQYF
- | TRBJ1-1 | many | 14 | TRBV7-2 | TGTGCCAGCAGCCCCCGGGCGGGGAACACTGAAGCTTTCTTT | CASSPRAGNTEAFF
TRBD1 | TRBJ2-5 | - | 14 | TRBV12-5 | TGTGCTAGTGGTATACGGGACAGGGGTGAGACCCAGTACTTC | CASGIRDRGETQYF
- | TRBJ1-1 | - | 16 | TRBV11-2 | TGTGCCAGCAGCTCACGGACAGATTTCTCGAACACTGAAGCTTTCTTT | CASSSRTDFSNTEAFF
- | TRBJ2-2 | - | 14 | TRBV6-2/TRBV6-3 | TGTGCCAGCAGTTACGCAGAGGAGGGCGGGGAGCTGTTTTTT | CASSYAEEGGELFF
- | TRBJ2-2 | few | 14 | TRBV3-1 | TGTGCCAGCAGCCAAGTTTTGAACACCGGGGAGCTGTTTTTT | CASSQVLNTGELFF
TRBD2 | TRBJ2-3 | many | 16 | TRBV24-1 | TGTGCCACCAGTGAGTGGACTAGCGGGGGCACAGATACGCAGTATTTT | CATSEWTSGGTDTQYF
- | TRBJ2-3 | - | 13 | TRBV5-1 | TGCGCCAGCAGCTGGGACAGCACAGATACGCAGTATTTT | CASSWDSTDTQYF
- | TRBJ1-1 | - | 12 | TRBV6-2/TRBV6-3 | TGTGCCAGCGCAAAAGGGAAGACCCAAGCTTTCTTT | CASAKGKTQAFF
TRBD2 | TRBJ2-1 | - | 16 | TRBV5-4 | TGTGCCAGCAGCTTAGTGTCGGCTAGCGGATACAATGAGCAGTTCTTC | CASSLVSASGYNEQFF
- | TRBJ2-7 | - | 13 | TRBV28 | TGTGCCAGCAGTTTGGTTCTGGACTACGAGCAGTACTTC | CASSLVLDYEQYF
- | TRBJ1-4 | - | 13 | TRBV7-9 | TGTGCCAGCAGCTTCACACAGGGTGAAAAACTGTTTTTT | CASSFTQGEKLFF
- | TRBJ1-4 | - | 14 | TRBV5-4 | TGTGCCAGCAGCCAGGGGCGGGATAATGAAAAACTGTTTTTT | CASSQGRDNEKLFF
- | TRBJ1-2 | few | 16 | TRBV25-1 | TGTGCCAGCAGGGGGGGGCAGGGACTGTTTGACTATGGCTACACCTTC | CASRGGQGLFDYGYTF
- | TRBJ2-2 | - | 15 | TRBV7-9 | TGTGCCAGCAGTTATGTAGACTCGAACACCGGGGAGCTGTTTTTT | CASSYVDSNTGELFF
TRBD1 | TRBJ2-3 | few | 13 | TRBV20-1 | TGCAGTGCTTCCGGGACAGGGATAGATACGCAGTATTTT | CSASGTGIDTQYF
TRBD2 | TRBJ2-2 | - | 14 | TRBV28 | TGTGCCACCAGCGGGGACGGAAACACCGGGGAGCTGTTTTTT | CATSGDGNTGELFF
- | TRBJ2-5 | - | 13 | TRBV27 | TGTGCCAGCAGGGTTAGTTTGGGAGAGACCCAGTACTTC | CASRVSLGETQYF
- | TRBJ1-5 | few | 14 | TRBV27 | TGTGCCAGCACCCTACCCGGGAACGATCAGCCCCAGCATTTT | CASTLPGNDQPQHF
TRBD1 | TRBJ2-5 | few | 17 | TRBV4-3 | TGCGCCAGCAGCCAAGAAGGATTCCCAGGGGGCGACGAGACCCAGTACTTC | CASSQEGFPGGDETQYF
- | TRBJ1-4 | few | 14 | TRBV6-1 | TGTGCCAGCATCGGACGGCCAGGAAATGAAAAACTGTTTTTT | CASIGRPGNEKLFF
TRBD1 | TRBJ1-2 | few | 15 | TRBV12-3/TRBV12-4 | TGTGCCAGCTTCGATGGGACAGGGGGCCCTGAAGGCTACACCTTC | CASFDGTGGPEGYTF
TRBD2 | TRBJ2-7 | few | 16 | TRBV18 | TGTGCCAGCTCACCGGGAGGGGCCACGAGGTCCTACGAGCAGTACTTC | CASSPGGATRSYEQYF
TRBD2 | TRBJ2-5 | once | 17 | TRBV4-3 | TGCGCCAGCAGCCAAGAATACTCGGGACTAGGGGAAGAGACCCAGTACTTC | CASSQEYSGLGEETQYF
- | TRBJ2-7 | many | 14 | TRBV6-5 | TGTGCCAGCAGTTACTCTCCTACCTCCTACGAGCAGTACTTC | CASSYSPTSYEQYF
- | TRBJ1-1 | - | 12 | TRBV20-1 | TGCAGTGCCCAACGGTACGGGACTGAAGCTTTCTTT | CSAQRYGTEAFF
- | TRBJ2-5 | many | 14 | TRBV7-2 | TGTGCCAGCAGCTTAGCGTTGGGCAGAGAGACCCAGTACTTC | CASSLALGRETQYF
TRBD1 | TRBJ1-2 | few | 17 | TRBV4-2 | TGTGCCAGCAGCCCAGGGGGTCGAGAGAGACTAGGATATGGCTACACCTTC | CASSPGGRERLGYGYTF